This T cell receptor beta chain appears in the sequencing data of a study of graft-versus-host responses after intestinal transplantation. Comment on this clone: No antigen is known for it.

TCRdb keeps only in-frame clones here, not all; method: immunoSEQ multiplex PCR. The table shows roughly 93,000 clones, with around 90% occurring only once. Between the trimmed V and J ends, which lost 3 bases and 3 bases, there was a span of 12 bases. The CDR3 sequence is 14 residues long. Germline V gene sequence: CDR1 MDHEN, CDR2 SYDVKM. This TCR derives from a human donor who was the organ donor for an intestinal transplant. The sample consisted of unstimulated CD8+ T cells sorted from spleen or lymph node cells, taken before transplant. The chain carries TRBV28 and TRBJ2-7; D may be TRBD2 (6 bases). CDR3 residues: CASSFGGSGYEQYF. The CDR3 coding sequence is TGTGCCAGCAGTTTTGGGGGGTCGGGCTACGAGCAGTACTTC.